This T cell receptor beta chain was identified during a study of OX40 agonist ivuxolimab in advanced cancers. Study as a whole: Age averaged roughly 60 years (range roughly 23 to 80), and 82.7% were male. Three patients, one with hepatocellular carcinoma and two with cutaneous melanoma, responded partially.

Produced via immunoSEQ multiplex PCR; TCRdb's table is partial and in-frame only. Here the sample spans around 100,000 clones, 90% being singletons. Trimming removed 4 bases from V and 5 bases from J, with 12 bases in between. The length of the CDR3 is 14 residues. Germline V gene sequence: CDR1 MNHEY, CDR2 SMNVEV (reference sequence). Blood got drawn at baseline, again on cycle 4 day 1, and then on cycle 7 day 1. The sample was CD4+ or CD8+ T cells sorted from blood, taken in a trial of the OX40 agonist ivuxolimab. The genes are TRBV27 and TRBJ1-5, with unresolved D. This sequence was found in an adult with an advanced solid tumor such as melanoma, head and neck, liver or kidney cancer. The CDR3 loop is CASSSSGPHQPQHF. CDR3 bases: TGTGCCAGCAGTTCCTCGGGTCCTCATCAGCCCCAGCATTTT.